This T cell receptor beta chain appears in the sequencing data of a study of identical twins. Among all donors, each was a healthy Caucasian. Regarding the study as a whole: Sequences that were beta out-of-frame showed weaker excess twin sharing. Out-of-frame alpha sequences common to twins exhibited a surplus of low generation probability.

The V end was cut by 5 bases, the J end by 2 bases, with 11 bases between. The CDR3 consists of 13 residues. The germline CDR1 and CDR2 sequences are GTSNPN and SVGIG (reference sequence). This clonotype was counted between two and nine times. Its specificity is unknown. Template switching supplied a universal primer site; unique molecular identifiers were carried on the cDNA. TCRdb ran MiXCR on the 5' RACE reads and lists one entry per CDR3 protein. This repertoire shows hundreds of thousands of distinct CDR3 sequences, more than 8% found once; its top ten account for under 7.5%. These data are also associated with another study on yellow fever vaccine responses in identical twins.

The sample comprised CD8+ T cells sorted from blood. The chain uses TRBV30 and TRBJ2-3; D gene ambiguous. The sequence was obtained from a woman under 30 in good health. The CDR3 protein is CAWGVSPTDTQYF. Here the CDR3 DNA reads TGTGCCTGGGGGGTCTCCCCCACAGATACGCAGTATTTT.